The 25 T cell receptor beta chains below all came from one sample that was sequenced in a study of blood T cell repertoires in COVID-19. Sequencing was performed with immunoSEQ multiplex PCR; in TCRdb, only in-frame clones are kept and a portion is missing. The sample contains about 210,000 clones, about four fifths of which appear only once. The sample consisted of peripheral blood. Source of these receptors: a woman aged 40 to 50 with active or convalescent COVID-19.

In this sample, this clone turned up once. The J gene is TRBJ1-3, the V gene TRBV6-5; the D is unclear. The ends were cut back, 6 bases at V and 3 bases at J, with 12 bases in the middle. This CDR3 has 14 amino acids. Germline assignment: CDR1 MNHEY and CDR2 SVGAGI. This CDR3 is CASRRSGDGNTIYF. The CDR3 DNA sequence: TGTGCCAGCAGGCGGAGCGGAGATGGAAACACCATATATTTT.

CDR3 DNA sequence: TGTGCCAGCAGCCAGGAGCGGGAGTCCCGGTCAGATACGCAGTATTTT. Protein sequence: CASSQERESRSDTQYF. The chain has TRBV3-1 (or the pseudogene TRBV3-2) and TRBJ2-3; 8 nucleotides line up with TRBD2. Germline values: CDR1 LGHDT, CDR2 YNNKEL (reference sequence). The V gene end was trimmed by 3 bases and the J gene end by 4 bases; junction bases not matched to a gene: 9. CDR3 length: 16 amino acids.

The chain employs TRBV5-1 and TRBJ2-7; 7 nucleotides match TRBD1. CDR3 length: 13 amino acids. Germline V lookup: CDR1 SGHRS, CDR2 YFSETQ. J was trimmed by 4 bases and V by 5 bases; bases with no gene match: 6. CDR3 sequence: CASRGDSIYEQYF. CDR3 DNA sequence: TGCGCCAGCAGGGGGGACAGTATATACGAGCAGTACTTC. Filled out from reference TRBV5-1 and TRBJ2-7, the complete variable domain reads KAGVTQTPRYLIKTRGQQVTLSCSPISGHRSVSWYQQTPGQGLQFLFEYFSETQRNKGNFPGRFSGRQFSNSRSEMNVSTLELGDSALYLCASRGDSIYEQYFGPGTRLTVT.

This clone was recorded only once. V gene TRBV4-3 combines with J gene TRBJ2-7; 9 nucleotides align to TRBD1. The ends lost 6 bases at V and 3 bases at J; junction bases unmatched: 3. The CDR3 is made up of 13 amino acids. Looked up from germline, CDR1 is LGHNA and CDR2 is YSLEER. The DNA of the CDR3 is TGCGCCAGCAGTCGGGACAGGGTCTACGAGCAGTACTTC. Translating it yields CASSRDRVYEQYF.

This clone occurred a few times. The chain recombines TRBV5-4 with TRBJ2-2; no clear D. Germline V CDR1 and CDR2: SGHNT, YYREEE (reference sequence). Trimming shortened V by 4 bases and J by 5 bases, and 9 bases separated the two germline ends. The length of the CDR3 is 13 residues. In DNA, the CDR3 is TGTGCCAGCAGCCAAAGACTGACCGGGGAGCTGTTTTTT. As protein: CASSQRLTGELFF.

V and J are TRBV24-1 and TRBJ1-6; TRBD1 is a possible D gene (5 bases). The CDR3 is made up of 15 amino acids. CDR1 and CDR2 from the germline V gene are KGHDR and SFDVKD. V was pared by 5 bases and J by 0 bases, with 7 bases between. CDR3 loop: CATSGGSSYNSPLHF. As DNA, the CDR3 is TGTGCCACCAGTGGGGGCAGCTCCTATAATTCACCCCTCCACTTT.

The V call is TRBV7-2, the J call TRBJ1-1, with a possible D match to TRBD1 (6 bases). Trimming stripped 4 bases from V and 1 base from J, with 10 bases between. CDR3 length: 14 amino acids. Germline V lookup: CDR1 SGHTA, CDR2 FQGNSA. The CDR3 loop reads CASSYGTTNTEAFF. The CDR3 DNA reads as TGTGCCAGCAGCTACGGGACAACGAACACTGAAGCTTTCTTT. The full variable domain, its missing parts supplied by reference TRBV7-2 and TRBJ1-1, is GAGVSQSPSNKVTEKGKDVELRCDPISGHTALYWYRQSLGQGLEFLIYFQGNSAPDKSGLPSDRFSAERTGGSVSTLTIQRTQQEDSAVYLCASSYGTTNTEAFFGQGTRLTVV.

The chain links TRBV5-1 to TRBJ1-1, with D unresolved. CDR1 is SGHRS and CDR2 is YFSETQ in the germline V gene. The V and J ends lost 4 bases and 7 bases respectively, with 14 bases between them. The CDR3 runs to 13 residues. The chain's CDR3 is CASSPFGRDEAFF. In DNA form, the CDR3 reads TGCGCCAGCAGCCCTTTCGGACGGGATGAAGCTTTCTTT. Filled out from reference TRBV5-1 and TRBJ1-1, the complete variable domain reads KAGVTQTPRYLIKTRGQQVTLSCSPISGHRSVSWYQQTPGQGLQFLFEYFSETQRNKGNFPGRFSGRQFSNSRSEMNVSTLELGDSALYLCASSPFGRDEAFFGQGTRLTVV.

This clone was counted only a few times. This chain joins TRBV25-1 and TRBJ1-1; D is uncertain. Germline loops: CDR1 MGHDK, CDR2 SYGVNS. The V and J ends lost 0 bases and 6 bases respectively, with 2 bases between them. The CDR3 has 11 residues. DNA of the CDR3: TGTGCCAGCAGTGAATACGCTGAAGCTTTCTTT. Protein: CASSEYAEAFF.

V and J are TRBV27 and TRBJ1-2; D possibly corresponds to TRBD1 (5 bases). The germline CDR1 and CDR2 sequences are MNHEY and SMNVEV (reference sequence). With 0 bases removed from V and 4 bases from J, the gap between germline ends came to 9 bases. There are 14 residues in the CDR3. The CDR3 coding sequence is TGTGCCAGCAGTTTATCAGGGGAAGTCTATGGCTACACCTTC. This translates into CASSLSGEVYGYTF.

Details on this clone: Mismatch with germline at one junction end may stem from a read error. The rearrangement links TRBV7-7 to TRBJ2-7, with 10 nucleotides matching TRBD2. This CDR3 spans 13 amino acids. Germline V CDR1 and CDR2: SSHAT, FNYEAQ (reference sequence). This CDR3 is CASSLAGVGEQYF. CDR3 in DNA: TGTGCTAGCAGCCTAGCGGGAGTGGGCGAGCAGTACTTC. The full variable domain, with the rest looked up from reference TRBV7-7 and TRBJ2-7, is GAGVSQSPRYKVTKRGQDVTLRCDPISSHATLYWYQQALGQGPEFLTYFNYEAQPDKSGLPSDRFSAERPEGSISTLTIQRTEQRDSAMYRCASSLAGVGEQYFGPGTRLTVT.

J is TRBJ2-7 and V is TRBV11-3, with 10 bases lining up with TRBD2. The germline gives CDR1 SGHNT, CDR2 YENEEA. There are 15 residues in the CDR3. Germline trimming cut 5 bases from V and 6 bases from J; bases unmatched to any gene: 10. The CDR3 sequence: CASSLAGTSASEQYF. CDR3 sequence (DNA): TGTGCCAGCAGCCTCGCCGGGACTAGCGCTAGCGAGCAGTACTTC.

This chain links TRBV10-1 with TRBJ2-4, with no clear D. The V end was cut by 11 bases, the J end by 0 bases, with 17 bases between. In germline, CDR1 is WNHNN, CDR2 SYGVQD (reference sequence). The CDR3 has 15 amino acids. The CDR3 nucleotides are TGCGCCCACAGAAGGAAACCACTAGCCAAAAACATTCAGTACTTC. Protein sequence: CAHRRKPLAKNIQYF.

The genes are TRBV11-3 and TRBJ1-1, with D possibly matching TRBD1 (5 bases). V was clipped by 1 base and J by 1 base, with 7 bases between them. Germline CDR1 is SGHNT and CDR2 is YENEEA. The CDR3 is 14 residues long. CDR3 amino acids: CASSLVQANTEAFF. CDR3 nucleotides: TGTGCCAGCAGCTTAGTACAGGCGAACACTGAAGCTTTCTTT.

This rearrangement joins TRBV7-8 to TRBJ1-6, with 10 positions matching TRBD1. The V and J ends lost 5 bases and 8 bases, in that order; junction bases with no gene match: 6. The CDR3 runs 15 residues. Germline-derived CDR1 and CDR2 are SGHVS and FQNEAQ. This CDR3 reads CASSTSGQGDSPLHF. CDR3 sequence (DNA): TGTGCCAGCAGCACCTCCGGACAGGGGGATTCACCCCTCCACTTT.

This clone was recorded only once. The CDR3 bases are TGTGCCAGCAGTGAATGGTGGCAGGGGACCATCGAGCAGTACTTC. Its translation is CASSEWWQGTIEQYF. The rearrangement links TRBV25-1 to TRBJ2-7; maybe TRBD1 (6 bases). Looked up from germline, CDR1 is MGHDK and CDR2 is SYGVNS. With 1 base removed from V and 6 bases from J, the gap between germline ends came to 16 bases. CDR3 length: 15 amino acids.

The J gene is TRBJ1-4, the V gene TRBV18, with 8 positions matching TRBD1. The V segment lost 2 bases and the J segment 7 bases; nucleotides outside the gene matches: 9. Germline V lookup: CDR1 KGHSH, CDR2 LQKENI. CDR3 length: 16 amino acids. Written as DNA, the CDR3 is TGTGCCAGCTCACCAACGACAGGGGCCAGTGGTGAAAAACTGTTTTTT. This encodes CASSPTTGASGEKLFF.

The genes are TRBV7-9 and TRBJ2-3; 11 nucleotides line up with TRBD2. The CDR3 runs 17 residues. CDR1 SEHNR and CDR2 FQNEAQ come from the germline V gene (reference sequence). V gave up 0 bases and J gave up 4 bases; unmatched junction bases: 6. Here the CDR3 reads CASSLAITSGGSDTQYF. The DNA for the CDR3 is TGTGCCAGCAGCTTAGCAATCACTAGCGGGGGATCAGATACGCAGTATTTT.

This clone has just one count. This chain connects TRBV3-1 (or the pseudogene TRBV3-2) to TRBJ2-3, with a tentative D call TRBD2 (5 bases). The CDR3 is 17 amino acids. The germline gives CDR1 LGHDT, CDR2 YNNKEL (reference sequence). Trimming removed 2 bases from V and 0 bases from J, with 15 bases in between. CDR3 protein: CASSQRVGGGSTDTQYF. The CDR3 nucleotides are TGTGCCAGCAGCCAAAGGGTCGGTGGCGGGAGCACAGATACGCAGTATTTT.

This chain uses TRBV7-2 with TRBJ1-2; D is ambiguous. The germline gives CDR1 SGHTA, CDR2 FQGNSA. Trimming stripped 0 bases from V and 0 bases from J, with 5 bases between. CDR3 length: 14 residues. The CDR3 DNA follows: TGTGCCAGCAGCTTAGCCGGAGCTAACTATGGCTACACCTTC. Protein sequence: CASSLAGANYGYTF.

The chain employs TRBV24-1 and TRBJ2-1; no firm D call. Germline assignment: CDR1 KGHDR and CDR2 SFDVKD. This CDR3 has 11 amino acids. V lost 4 bases, J lost 8 bases, and 5 bases lay in between. Here the CDR3 reads CATSELDEQFF. In nucleotides, the CDR3 is TGTGCCACCAGTGAACTGGATGAGCAGTTCTTC.

The rearrangement joins TRBV30 to TRBJ1-1; no reliable D call. CDR1 and CDR2 (germline): GTSNPN, SVGIG (reference sequence). Deletions cut 2 bases from V and 11 bases from J, with 12 bases between. The CDR3 runs 11 residues. CDR3 region: CAWSRESWAFF. CDR3 bases: TGTGCCTGGAGTAGAGAAAGCTGGGCTTTCTTT.

This clone was recorded a few times. The CDR3 nucleotides are TGCAGTGCTAGTGAGGTTCCGAGCTCCTACAATGAGCAGTTCTTC. Translating it yields CSASEVPSSYNEQFF. The chain joins TRBV20-1 to TRBJ2-1; D unclear. The V gene lost 3 bases and the J gene lost 0 bases, with 12 bases spanning the gap. CDR3 length: 15 residues. Germline lookup yields CDR1 DFQATT and CDR2 SNEGSKA (reference sequence).

The V gene is TRBV13, the J gene TRBJ1-4, with TRBD1 matching over 8 bases. The CDR3 extends over 14 amino acids. Trimming took 2 bases from V and 7 from J; bases not matched to a gene: 3. Per germline, CDR1 PRHDT and CDR2 FYEKMQ (reference sequence). The chain's CDR3 is CASSLRTGPEKLFF. The CDR3 DNA follows: TGTGCCAGCAGCTTAAGGACAGGGCCTGAAAAACTGTTTTTT.

J is TRBJ2-7 and V is TRBV6-6; TRBD1 agrees at 12 bases. CDR1 MNHNY and CDR2 SVGAGI come from the germline V gene (reference sequence). J was trimmed by 4 bases and V by 5 bases; bases with no gene match: 9. The CDR3 is 16 residues long. CDR3 DNA: TGTGCCAGCAGTATAACTCCGGGACAGGGGGCGTACGAGCAGTACTTC. It specifies CASSITPGQGAYEQYF.